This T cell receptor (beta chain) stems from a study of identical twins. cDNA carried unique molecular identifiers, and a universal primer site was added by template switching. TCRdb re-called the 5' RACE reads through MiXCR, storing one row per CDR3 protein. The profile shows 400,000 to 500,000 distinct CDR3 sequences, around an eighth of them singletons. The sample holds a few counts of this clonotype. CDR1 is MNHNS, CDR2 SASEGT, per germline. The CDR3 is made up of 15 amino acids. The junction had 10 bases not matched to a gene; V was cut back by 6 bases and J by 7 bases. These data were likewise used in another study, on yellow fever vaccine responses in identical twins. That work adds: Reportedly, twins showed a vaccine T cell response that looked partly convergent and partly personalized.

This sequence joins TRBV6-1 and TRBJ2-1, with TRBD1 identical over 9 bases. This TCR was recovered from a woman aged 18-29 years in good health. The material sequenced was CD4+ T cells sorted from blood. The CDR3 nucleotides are TGTGCCAGCAGAAACGACAGGGGGGCTTATAATGAGCAGTTCTTC. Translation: CASRNDRGAYNEQFF.